This T cell receptor (beta chain) was observed in a study of cytomegalovirus exposure and HLA in healthy donors. The PCR contained 60 Vbeta and 13 Jbeta primers. This table comes from immunoSEQ multiplex PCR, and its TCRdb copy is limited to in-frame clones, with some not included. The data show over 100,000 clones, roughly 60% seen once. Findings and caveats of the study: Exclusion applied to some V segments, including TRBV6-2 and TRBV6-3, as they were indistinguishable. Presence/absence analysis assumed near-uniform sequencing depth across donors. Specificity of a few CMV-associated chains for CMV antigens was verified in vitro.

The CDR3 runs to 16 residues. V lost 0 bases, J lost 6 bases, and 18 bases lay in between. From germline, CDR1 is SGHDT and CDR2 YYEEEE. About this clone: The target antigen is unknown.

Sequenced: PBMCs. The sequence came from a woman aged 40 to 50 in good health and CMV-seronegative. V and J are TRBV5-6 and TRBJ1-2; D possibly corresponds to TRBD1 (5 bases). In DNA, the CDR3 is TGTGCCAGCAGCTTGGACACAGGCACAGGCTCTCATGGCTACACCTTC. Protein product: CASSLDTGTGSHGYTF.